The 17 T cell receptor beta chains reported below all come from one sample, sequenced in a study of regulatory T cells in long-lasting Graves disease. Arm-PCR of CDR3 regions and iRepertoire HTBI primers were used to build TCR beta libraries. Each CDR3 protein is one row after TCRdb ran MiXCR on the multiplex PCR reads. The table lists 400,000 to 500,000 distinct CDR3 sequences, under 25% of them singletons. This sample's time point: persistent/refractory GD, antithyroid drugs over 5 years with positive TRAb. PBMC RNA was the source of the TCR library. The sample in question was peripheral blood mononuclear cells (PBMCs), obtained when the disease was refractory, from a patient treated with antithyroid drugs. These receptors all stem from a female donor with Graves disease.

This clonotype was observed many times. The chain carries TRBV2 and TRBJ1-6; no definite D call. Germline values: CDR1 SNHLY, CDR2 FYNNEI. V lost 8 bases to trimming and J lost 9 bases, with 11 bases between them. There are 12 residues in the CDR3. CDR3 protein: CASDAWGSPLHF. The CDR3 region has the DNA TGTGCCAGCGATGCCTGGGGTTCACCCCTCCACTTT. The variable domain in full, completed from reference TRBV2 and TRBJ1-6, reads EPEVTQTPSHQVTQMGQEVILRCVPISNHLYFYWYRQILGQKVEFLVSFYNNEISEKSEIFDDQFSVERPDGSNFTLKIRSTKLEDSAMYFCASDAWGSPLHFGNGTRLTVT.

This clonotype appeared a few times. DNA for the CDR3: TGTGCCAGCAGCTCAGGCCAGGAGACTAGCGGGAGCCAGCCCTACGAGCAGTACTTC. Translating it yields CASSSGQETSGSQPYEQYF. The chain employs TRBV7-9 and TRBJ2-7, with 12 bases that match TRBD2. In germline, CDR1 is SEHNR, CDR2 FQNEAQ (reference sequence). The CDR3 contains 19 residues. V gave up 4 bases and J gave up 2 bases; unmatched junction bases: 15.

This chain joins TRBV4-1 and TRBJ1-1; TRBD1 aligns across 8 bases. CDR1 is MGHRA and CDR2 is YSYEKL in the germline V gene. The CDR3 extends over 14 amino acids. The ends lost 3 bases at V and 5 bases at J; junction bases unmatched: 5. The chain's CDR3 is CASSHDRGRTEAFF. The CDR3 DNA reads as TGCGCCAGCAGCCATGACAGGGGACGGACTGAAGCTTTCTTT.

CDR3 DNA: TGTGCCAGCAGTATCCCGGGACTAGCGGGAGCCCGCAACGAGCAGTACTTC. It encodes CASSIPGLAGARNEQYF. The J gene is TRBJ2-7, the V gene TRBV12-3 or TRBV12-4; 14 positions match TRBD2. J was trimmed by 5 bases and V by 5 bases; bases with no gene match: 11. The CDR3 has 17 residues.

The table lists this clonotype with many counts. The chain carries TRBV10-3 and TRBJ2-7; D not certain. CDR1 ENHRY and CDR2 SYGVKD come from the germline V gene. V was clipped by 0 bases and J by 1 base, with 16 bases between them. This CDR3 spans 17 amino acids. The DNA of the CDR3 is TGTGCCATCAGTGAGTCGATAACGCAGGTACTTTCCTACGAGCAGTACTTC. Its protein product is CAISESITQVLSYEQYF.

V usage is TRBV29-1 and J usage is TRBJ2-7; D may be TRBD1 (7 bases). CDR1 and CDR2 (germline): SQVTM, ANQGSEA. The CDR3 is made up of 12 amino acids. Deletions cut 7 bases from V and 4 bases from J, with 14 bases between. Here the CDR3 DNA reads TGCAGCGCCTGGAGGGGGCCATACGAGCAGTACTTC. This sequence encodes CSAWRGPYEQYF.

The chain recombines TRBV20-1 with TRBJ2-3; no definite D call. The CDR3 sequence is 13 residues long. V was cut by 3 bases and J by 3 bases, with 10 bases left in between. Germline V gene lookup returns CDR1 DFQATT and CDR2 SNEGSKA (reference sequence). The CDR3, as DNA: TGCAGTGCTAGGCTTACCGGGACAGATACGCAGTATTTT. Its translation is CSARLTGTDTQYF.

Regarding this clonotype: The final CDR3 position lacks the conserved phenylalanine or tryptophan, pointing to a likely read error. This chain links TRBV10-3 with TRBJ2-7; 10 bases match TRBD1. The CDR3 has 13 residues. V was pared by 9 bases and J by 5 bases, with 7 bases of the junction left unmatched. CDR1 ENHRY and CDR2 SYGVKD come from the germline V gene. The CDR3 nucleotides are TGTGCCATTTCCGGGACAGGGGTCGACGAGCAGTACTCC. This codes for CAISGTGVDEQYS.

This clonotype was detected only a few times. V usage is TRBV5-1 and J usage is TRBJ2-7; D might be TRBD1 or TRBD2, each matching 5 bases. The CDR3 totals 15 residues. The V gene's germline CDR1 is SGHRS and CDR2 YFSETQ. V was cut by 1 base and J by 5 bases, with 16 bases left in between. The CDR3 DNA reads as TGCGCCAGCAGCTTGTCCCCGGGACGGGCGAACGAGCAGTACTTC. Translation: CASSLSPGRANEQYF.

Concerning this clonotype: Just one base apart from a much larger clone, this may be a read error. This CDR3 reads CASQILQNSLLHF. Written as DNA, the CDR3 is TGTGCCAGCCAGATCCTCCAAAATTCACTCCTCCACTTT. The chain uses TRBV6-2 or TRBV6-3 and TRBJ1-6; D gene uncertain. The CDR3 is made up of 13 amino acids. The germline V gene has CDR1 MNHEY and CDR2 SVGEGT.

This clonotype has ten or more counts. The chain couples TRBV10-3 to TRBJ1-1; D may be TRBD1 (6 bases). V lost 0 bases to trimming and J lost 4 bases, with 6 bases between them. This CDR3 is 13 amino acids long. In germline, CDR1 is ENHRY, CDR2 SYGVKD. The CDR3 sequence: CAISESGGTEAFF. The CDR3 DNA is TGTGCCATCAGTGAGTCAGGGGGCACTGAAGCTTTCTTT.

The sample holds many counts of this clonotype. This chain links TRBV7-3 with TRBJ2-5, with TRBD2 matching over 10 bases. From germline, CDR1 is SGHTA and CDR2 FQGTGA. The CDR3 consists of 16 residues. V gave up 1 base and J gave up 2 bases; unmatched junction bases: 4. DNA of the CDR3: TGTGCCAGCAGCTTAAAAGCGGGAGGGCAACAAGAGACCCAGTACTTC. This gives the protein CASSLKAGGQQETQYF.

This clonotype was counted many times. At one boundary the junction diverges from the germline segment, which might be a read error. V usage is TRBV7-9 and J usage is TRBJ1-1, with D uncertain. This CDR3 has 11 residues. Germline loops: CDR1 SEHNR, CDR2 FQNEAQ (reference sequence). The CDR3 DNA sequence: TGTGCCAGCAGTTTAGGGCAGGCAGCTTTCTTT. Its translation is CASSLGQAAFF.

This clonotype was seen more than once but under ten times. The CDR3: CAWNGRDYGYTF. CDR3 nucleotides: TGTGCCTGGAACGGTCGAGACTATGGCTACACCTTC. The chain uses TRBV30 and TRBJ1-2; D is unresolved. This CDR3 comprises 12 residues. CDR1 GTSNPN and CDR2 SVGIG come from the germline V gene (reference sequence). The ends were cut back, 4 bases at V and 3 bases at J, with 9 bases in the middle.

At least ten counts were recorded for this clonotype. In DNA form, the CDR3 reads TGTGCCAGCAGCTACGCTGCGGGGCAAGCTTTCTTT. It encodes CASSYAAGQAFF. The J gene is TRBJ1-1, the V gene TRBV7-2, with TRBD1 as a possible D gene (5 bases). The CDR3 covers 12 residues. The germline V and J ends were trimmed by 4 bases and 9 bases, with 12 bases remaining between them. Per germline, CDR1 SGHTA and CDR2 FQGNSA.

The table lists this clonotype with a few counts. The chain links TRBV12-3 or TRBV12-4 to TRBJ2-7; 9 nucleotides agree with TRBD2. V was pared by 7 bases and J by 7 bases, with 11 bases of the junction left unmatched. This CDR3 is 14 amino acids long. This chain's CDR3 is CASTGGGRAGEQYF. In DNA, the CDR3 is TGTGCCAGCACCGGGGGCGGGAGGGCCGGGGAGCAGTACTTC.

The table lists this clonotype with many counts. The chain is built from TRBV13 and TRBJ2-5; 8 positions agree with TRBD2. CDR3 length: 13 amino acids. CDR1 and CDR2 (germline): PRHDT, FYEKMQ (reference sequence). After removal of 8 bases from V and 5 bases from J, the junction contained 7 bases not matched to a gene. The CDR3 loop reads CASGTSGGETQYF. DNA for the CDR3: TGTGCCAGCGGCACTAGCGGAGGGGAGACCCAGTACTTC.